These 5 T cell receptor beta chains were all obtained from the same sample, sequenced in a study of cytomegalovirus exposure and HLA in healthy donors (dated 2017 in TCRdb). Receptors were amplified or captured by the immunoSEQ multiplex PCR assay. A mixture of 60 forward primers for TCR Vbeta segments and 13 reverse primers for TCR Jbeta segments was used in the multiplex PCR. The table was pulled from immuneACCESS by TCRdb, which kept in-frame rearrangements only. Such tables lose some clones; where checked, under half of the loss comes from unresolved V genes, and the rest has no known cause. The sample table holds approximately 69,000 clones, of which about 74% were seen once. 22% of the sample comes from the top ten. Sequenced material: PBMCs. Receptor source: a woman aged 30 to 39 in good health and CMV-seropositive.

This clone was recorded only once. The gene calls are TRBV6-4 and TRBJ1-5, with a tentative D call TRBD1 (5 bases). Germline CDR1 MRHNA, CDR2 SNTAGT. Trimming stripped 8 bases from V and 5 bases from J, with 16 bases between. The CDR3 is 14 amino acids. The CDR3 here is CASSNSRGDQPQHF. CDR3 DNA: TGTGCCAGCTCTAACTCCCGGGGGGATCAGCCCCAGCATTTT.

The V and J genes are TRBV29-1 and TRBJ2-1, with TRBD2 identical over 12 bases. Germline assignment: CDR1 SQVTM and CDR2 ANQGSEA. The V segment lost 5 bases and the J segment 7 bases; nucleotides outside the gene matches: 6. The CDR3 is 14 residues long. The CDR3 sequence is CSVQTSGGWNEQFF. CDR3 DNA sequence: TGCAGCGTTCAGACTAGCGGGGGATGGAATGAGCAGTTCTTC.

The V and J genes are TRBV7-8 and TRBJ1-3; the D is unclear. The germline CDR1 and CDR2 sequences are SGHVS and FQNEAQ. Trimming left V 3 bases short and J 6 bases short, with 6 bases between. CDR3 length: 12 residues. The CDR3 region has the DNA TGTGCCAGCAGCTTGAGCGAAAACACCATATATTTT. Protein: CASSLSENTIYF.

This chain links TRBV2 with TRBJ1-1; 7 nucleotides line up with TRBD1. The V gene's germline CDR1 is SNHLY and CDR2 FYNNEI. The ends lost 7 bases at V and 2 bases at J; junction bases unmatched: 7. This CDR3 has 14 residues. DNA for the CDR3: TGTGCCAGCAAACCAAGGGGGCCAAACACTGAAGCTTTCTTT. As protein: CASKPRGPNTEAFF.

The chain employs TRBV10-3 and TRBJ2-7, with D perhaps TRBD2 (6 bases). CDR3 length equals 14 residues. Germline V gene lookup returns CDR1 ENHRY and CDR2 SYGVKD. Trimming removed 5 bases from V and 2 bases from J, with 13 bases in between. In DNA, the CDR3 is TGTGCCATCAGTAGGGACTCGGCAACCTACGAGCAGTACTTC. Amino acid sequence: CAISRDSATYEQYF.